This T cell receptor (beta chain) was identified in a study of T cells in Graves' hyperthyroidism and ophthalmopathy. RNA transcripts were the template for amplifying TCR beta CDR3 regions. The HTBI primer set was used in a first-round RT-PCR of the TCR CDR3. One entry per CDR3 protein, called by TCRdb with MiXCR from the multiplex PCR reads. The sample lists around 200,000 distinct CDR3 sequences, about 18% occurring once. At least ten counts were recorded for this clonotype. Its antigen is unknown. Broader study findings: Through a model of 13 V-J features, ophthalmopathy was separated from stable hyperthyroidism. The model identified upcoming ophthalmopathy a median 6.5 months ahead of onset.

CDR3 length equals 15 residues. Germline V CDR1 and CDR2: SGHAT, FQNNGV. V lost 3 bases and J lost 7; bases outside the gene matches: 5. No ophthalmopathy progression within 18 months constituted stable Graves' hyperthyroidism. It was uncontrolled infection, other autoimmune disease, pregnancy or lactation that excluded patients. The V call is TRBV11-2, the J call TRBJ2-1, with 11 bases that match TRBD1. The specimen sequenced was blood. The receptor was derived from a man aged 35 to 55 with Graves' hyperthyroidism. As DNA, the CDR3 is TGTGCCAGCAGCTTGACCGGGACAGGGGGTAATGAGCAGTTCTTC. Residues: CASSLTGTGGNEQFF.